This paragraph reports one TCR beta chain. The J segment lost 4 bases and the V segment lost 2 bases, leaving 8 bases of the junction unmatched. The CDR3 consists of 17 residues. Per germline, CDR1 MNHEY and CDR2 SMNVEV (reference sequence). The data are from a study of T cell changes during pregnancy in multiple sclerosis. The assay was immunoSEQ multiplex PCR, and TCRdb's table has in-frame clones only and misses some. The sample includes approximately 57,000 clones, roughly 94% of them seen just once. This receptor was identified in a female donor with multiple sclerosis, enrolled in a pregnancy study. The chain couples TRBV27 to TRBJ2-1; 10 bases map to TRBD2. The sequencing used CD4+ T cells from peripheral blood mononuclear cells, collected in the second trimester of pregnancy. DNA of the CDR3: TGTGCCAGCAGTTTAAGGGCTAGCGGGAGAATATACAATGAGCAGTTCTTC. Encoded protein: CASSLRASGRIYNEQFF.